This is a list of T cell receptor beta chains from one sample in a study of blood T cell repertoires in COVID-19. The table came from immunoSEQ multiplex PCR; TCRdb's copy has only in-frame clones and leaves some out. Among fewer than 200,000 clones listed, around 82% were seen once. Sequencing used peripheral blood. The receptors were sampled from a woman over 75 with acute or convalescent COVID-19. Both conserved end residues are part of each CDR3. The order of the fields is clone size, D gene, CDR3 length, V gene, J gene, CDR3 DNA, CDR3 protein. D genes are given only for firm matches. Not every row has a clone size; where given, it reads once, few, many or a size class.

once	NA	13	TRBV5-4	TRBJ2-5	TGTGCCAGCAGCCGGGAGCGTGGGGAGACCCAGTACTTC	CASSRERGETQYF
NA	NA	17	TRBV9	TRBJ1-2	TGTGCCAGCAGCGTTTATTGGGCCCCTAGGGGGAACTATGGCTACACCTTC	CASSVYWAPRGNYGYTF
NA	TRBD1	16	TRBV5-8	TRBJ2-6	TGTGCTTCGGACGGGACAGGGCACTCTGGGGCCAACGTCCTGACTTTC	CASDGTGHSGANVLTF
NA	TRBD1	14	TRBV2	TRBJ1-2	TGTGCCAGCACCCCGGACAGGGGCAACTATGGCTACACCTTC	CASTPDRGNYGYTF
NA	NA	16	TRBV19	TRBJ1-2	TGTGCCAGTAGTGGGCCTCGGATAGTTGGTGACTATGGCTACACCTTC	CASSGPRIVGDYGYTF
NA	TRBD2	16	TRBV6-5	TRBJ2-1	TGTGCCAGCAGTTACTCCTTAGCGGGGGGGGGCAATGAGCAGTTCTTC	CASSYSLAGGGNEQFF
few	TRBD1	13	TRBV30	TRBJ2-3	TGTGCCTGGAGGGACAGGGGATCGGATACGCAGTATTTT	CAWRDRGSDTQYF
few	NA	14	TRBV7-9	TRBJ1-5	TGTGCCAGCAGCCCTGGGGCTCGGGATCAGCCCCAGCATTTT	CASSPGARDQPQHF
NA	NA	11	TRBV18	TRBJ1-1	TGTGCCAGCCAATCGAACACTGAAGCTTTCTTT	CASQSNTEAFF
NA	NA	13	TRBV11-3	TRBJ1-6	TGTGCCAGCAGCTTAACTAATAATTCACCCCTCCACTTT	CASSLTNNSPLHF
NA	NA	13	TRBV6-2/TRBV6-3	TRBJ2-1	TGTGCCAGCAGTTACATAGCCCGGCAAGAGCAGTTCTTC	CASSYIARQEQFF
NA	TRBD2	13	TRBV7-3	TRBJ2-1	TGTGCCAGCAGCTCGGGACTAGCGAATGAGCAGTTCTTC	CASSSGLANEQFF
NA	TRBD1	15	TRBV6-6	TRBJ1-6	TGTGCCAGCAGTTACCGAGACAGGGGTAATTCACCCCTCCACTTT	CASSYRDRGNSPLHF
NA	NA	16	TRBV27	TRBJ1-2	TGTGCCAGCAGTTTACGGGGACTCGGGCATCTTGGTGGCTACACCTTC	CASSLRGLGHLGGYTF
NA	TRBD2	14	TRBV9	TRBJ2-7	TGTGCCAGCAGCGTAGGCCTAGCGGCCCACGAGCAGTACTTC	CASSVGLAAHEQYF
NA	NA	15	TRBV6-2/TRBV6-3	TRBJ2-7	TGTGCCAGCAGTTACGGAAGGATGGGGCTCTACGAGCAGTACTTC	CASSYGRMGLYEQYF
NA	NA	14	TRBV6-5	TRBJ2-7	TGTGCCAGCAGTTCGGCGGGGTTGATTGGCGAGCAGTACTTC	CASSSAGLIGEQYF
NA	TRBD1	16	TRBV7-8	TRBJ2-7	TGTGCCAGCAGCTTAGCCAACCTACAGGGGGCGAGCGAGCAGTACTTC	CASSLANLQGASEQYF
NA	NA	14	TRBV7-3	TRBJ2-7	TGTGCCAGCAGCCTCCGTTGGGCAGTCCACGAGCAGTACTTC	CASSLRWAVHEQYF
few	NA	15	TRBV9	TRBJ1-2	TGTGCCAGCACCGTAGTGGAGGAACCTAACTATGGCTACACCTTC	CASTVVEEPNYGYTF
NA	TRBD2	14	TRBV29-1	TRBJ2-1	TGCAGCGGATCGGTAGCGGGAGCCTACAATGAGCAGTTCTTC	CSGSVAGAYNEQFF
NA	TRBD1	14	TRBV5-1	TRBJ1-2	TGCGCCAGCAGCTTGGGGACAGGGGGCAGTGGCTACACCTTC	CASSLGTGGSGYTF
NA	NA	15	TRBV5-1	TRBJ1-1	TGCGCCAGCAGCCCGGGATGGGGGGAGAACACTGAAGCTTTCTTT	CASSPGWGENTEAFF
NA	NA	14	TRBV5-1	TRBJ1-1	TGCGCCAGCAGCCCCCAGGGATTGAACACTGAAGCTTTCTTT	CASSPQGLNTEAFF
NA	NA	13	TRBV6-2/TRBV6-3	TRBJ1-2	TGTGCCAGCAGTTACTTAGCCGGGTATGGCTACACCTTC	CASSYLAGYGYTF